The rows below give T cell receptor beta chains drawn from one sample of a study of cytomegalovirus exposure and HLA in healthy donors. Only in-frame clones appear in the TCRdb table, and some are missing; sequencing was by immunoSEQ multiplex PCR. The sample records 150,000 to 200,000 clones, around four fifths being singletons. The sample taken for sequencing was PBMCs. These receptors all come from a man aged 25 to 45 in good health and CMV-seropositive. The CDR3 runs from the conserved cysteine through the conserved F or W. The D gene is left open where the match is weak. Clone size is shown for a subset of rows, as once, few, many or a class of expanded clone.

>NA|NA|TRBV5-6|TRBJ2-7
TGTGCCAGCAGCCGGGGTACCGAGTACGACTTC
CASSRGTEYDF
>NA|TRBD1|TRBV29-1|TRBJ1-2
TGCAGCGGAGGACAGGATATCCCTTATGGCTACACCTTC
CSGGQDIPYGYTF
>NA|TRBD2|TRBV4-1|TRBJ2-3
TGCGCCAGCAGCCAAGTGACTAGCGGTACAGATACGCAGTATTTT
CASSQVTSGTDTQYF
>NA|TRBD1|TRBV18|TRBJ2-3
TGTGCCAGCTCACTTGTCCGGACAGGGGGCGCAGATACGCAGTATTTT
CASSLVRTGGADTQYF
>NA|NA|TRBV9|TRBJ2-5
TGTGCCAGCAGCGTAGGGGCCGAGGAGACCCAGTACTTC
CASSVGAEETQYF
>NA|NA|TRBV19|TRBJ1-5
TGTGCCAGTAGTATTGGGGCACTCAATAGCAATCAGCCCCAGCATTTT
CASSIGALNSNQPQHF
>NA|NA|TRBV7-3|TRBJ2-7
TGTGCCAGCAGCTTACTGGCGGGACCCTCCTACGAGCAGTACTTC
CASSLLAGPSYEQYF
>once|NA|TRBV5-1|TRBJ1-4
TGCGCCAGCAGCGCCGGGACAACAACTAATGAAAAACTGTTTTTT
CASSAGTTTNEKLFF
>NA|TRBD2|TRBV10-3|TRBJ2-3
TGTGCCATCAGTGAGCCCGCGACGCGGGGGGCTTCTGATACGCAGTATTTT
CAISEPATRGASDTQYF
>NA|TRBD2|TRBV4-3|TRBJ2-2
TGCGCCAGCAGCCAAGCCCCGGGACTAGCGGGGACCAACACCGGGGAGCTGTTTTTT
CASSQAPGLAGTNTGELFF
>NA|NA|TRBV27|TRBJ2-3
TGTGCCAGCGGTTCTTATACGCAGTATTTT
CASGSYTQYF
>once|TRBD1|TRBV19|TRBJ1-2
TGTGCCAGCCGCCGGGACAGCAACTATGGCTACACCTTC
CASRRDSNYGYTF
>NA|NA|TRBV4-3|TRBJ1-2
TGCGCCAGCAGCCAAGAGATCCGGACCGGGGGCTATGGCTACACCTTC
CASSQEIRTGGYGYTF
>NA|NA|TRBV9|TRBJ1-5
TGTGCCAGCAGCGTAGAAGCAAACTCCTTGATTGGGCCCCAGCATTTT
CASSVEANSLIGPQHF
>NA|TRBD1|TRBV28|TRBJ2-3
TGTGCCAGCAGTCCGGGACAGCACACAGATACGCAGTATTTT
CASSPGQHTDTQYF
>NA|TRBD2|TRBV11-3|TRBJ2-1
TGTGCCAGCAGCTTACAACTAGCGGGTGGCAATGAGCAGTTCTTC
CASSLQLAGGNEQFF
>NA|TRBD2|TRBV2|TRBJ2-5
TGTGCCAGCGTAGCGGGGGGCCTGCAAGAGACCCAGTACTTC
CASVAGGLQETQYF
>NA|NA|TRBV7-8|TRBJ2-6
TGTGCCAGCAGCTTAACAGGCACATCGGCTGGGGCCAACGTCCTGACTTTC
CASSLTGTSAGANVLTF
>NA|TRBD1|TRBV4-3|TRBJ2-1
TGCGCCAGCAGCCAAGACTCGAGAGGGGGCTTCGAGCAGTTCTTC
CASSQDSRGGFEQFF
>NA|NA|TRBV4-2|TRBJ1-4
TGTGCCAGCAGACAAGCTGGGCCAACTAATGAAAAACTGTTTTTT
CASRQAGPTNEKLFF
>once|TRBD2|TRBV6-5|TRBJ2-3
TGTGCCTCCTCCGGGGGGACAGATACGCAGTATTTT
CASSGGTDTQYF
>NA|NA|TRBV11-2|TRBJ2-1
TGTGCCAGCAGCCCCGAAGGGGCTGGCTCCTACAATGAGCAGTTCTTC
CASSPEGAGSYNEQFF
>NA|NA|TRBV7-2|TRBJ1-2
TGTGCCAGCAGTTTCGACAGATCCTATGGCTACACCTTC
CASSFDRSYGYTF
>NA|TRBD1|TRBV2|TRBJ1-5
TGTGCCAGCAAGGGACAGCAAAATCAGCCCCAGCATTTT
CASKGQQNQPQHF
>NA|NA|TRBV11-2|TRBJ2-5
TGTGCCAGCCGCGCGGGGCCCCTACAGTACTTC
CASRAGPLQYF
>NA|NA|TRBV21-1|TRBJ1-5
TGTGCCAGCAGCAAAGGGGGGCTCGGAACGGGCAATCAGCCCCAGCATTTT
CASSKGGLGTGNQPQHF
>NA|NA|TRBV5-1|TRBJ2-2
TGCGCCAGCAGCTTAACAGGGAACACCGGGGAGCTGTTTTTT
CASSLTGNTGELFF
>NA|TRBD2|TRBV7-9|TRBJ2-1
TGTGCCAGCAGCTTAGACGCGGGGGGGCCTTACAATGAGCAGTTCTTC
CASSLDAGGPYNEQFF
>NA|NA|TRBV18|TRBJ1-2
TGTGCCAGCTCACCATTGGGTGAAGCGGGCTATGGCTACACCTTC
CASSPLGEAGYGYTF
>once|TRBD1|TRBV28|TRBJ2-7
TGTGCCAGCAGTCCGCGACAGGGTATCTACGAGCAGTACTTC
CASSPRQGIYEQYF
>NA|NA|TRBV30|TRBJ2-5
TGTGCCTGGAGTTCGGGGGTACGCGAGACCCAGTACTTC
CAWSSGVRETQYF
>NA|TRBD2|TRBV11-1|TRBJ2-1
TGTGCCAGCAGCTTGCAGCGGGGGGTCAACTCCTACAATGAGCAGTTCTTC
CASSLQRGVNSYNEQFF
>NA|NA|TRBV19|TRBJ1-1
TGTGCCAGTAGTATCAGGTCCAGGGGAGAAGGGATGAACACTGAAGCTTTCTTT
CASSIRSRGEGMNTEAFF
>NA|NA|TRBV6-5|TRBJ2-7
TGTGCCAGCAGCACAGGTCTCGAGCAGTACTTC
CASSTGLEQYF
>NA|TRBD1|TRBV4-3|TRBJ2-3
TGCGCCAGCAGCCAAGATCGACCTCACCGGGACAGAGCAGATACGCAGTATTTT
CASSQDRPHRDRADTQYF